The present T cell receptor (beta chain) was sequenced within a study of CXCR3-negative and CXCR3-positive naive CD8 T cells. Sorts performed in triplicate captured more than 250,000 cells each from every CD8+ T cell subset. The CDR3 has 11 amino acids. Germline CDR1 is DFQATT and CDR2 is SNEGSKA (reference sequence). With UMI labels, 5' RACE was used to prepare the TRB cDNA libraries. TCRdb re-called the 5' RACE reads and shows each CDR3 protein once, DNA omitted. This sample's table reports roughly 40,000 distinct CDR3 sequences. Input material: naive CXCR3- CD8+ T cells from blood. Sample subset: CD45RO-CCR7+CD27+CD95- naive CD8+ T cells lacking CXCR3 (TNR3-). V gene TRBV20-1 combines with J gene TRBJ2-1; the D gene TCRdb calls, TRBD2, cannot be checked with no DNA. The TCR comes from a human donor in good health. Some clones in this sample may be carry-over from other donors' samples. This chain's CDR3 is CSAREEDEQFF.